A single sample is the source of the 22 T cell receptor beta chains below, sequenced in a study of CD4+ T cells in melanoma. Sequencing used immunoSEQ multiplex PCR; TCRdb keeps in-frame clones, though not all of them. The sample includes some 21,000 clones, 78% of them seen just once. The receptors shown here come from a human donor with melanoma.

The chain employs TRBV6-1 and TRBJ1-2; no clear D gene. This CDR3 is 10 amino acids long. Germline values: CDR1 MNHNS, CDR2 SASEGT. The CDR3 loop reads CAAAGFGYTF. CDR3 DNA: TGTGCAGCAGCGGGGTTTGGCTACACCTTC.

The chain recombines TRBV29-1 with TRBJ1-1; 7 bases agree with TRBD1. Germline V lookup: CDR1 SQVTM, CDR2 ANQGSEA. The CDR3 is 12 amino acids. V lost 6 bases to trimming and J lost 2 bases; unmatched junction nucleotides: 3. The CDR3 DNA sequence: TGCAGCGTGACAGGGTCAAACACTGAAGCTTTCTTT. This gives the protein CSVTGSNTEAFF.

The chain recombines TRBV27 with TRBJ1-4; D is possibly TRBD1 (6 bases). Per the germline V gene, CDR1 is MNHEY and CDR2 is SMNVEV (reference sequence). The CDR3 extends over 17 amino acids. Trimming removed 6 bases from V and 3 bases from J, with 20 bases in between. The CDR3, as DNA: TGTGCCAGCAGACGGACAGTGTCCCCAACTCCTAATGAAAAACTGTTTTTT. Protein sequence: CASRRTVSPTPNEKLFF.

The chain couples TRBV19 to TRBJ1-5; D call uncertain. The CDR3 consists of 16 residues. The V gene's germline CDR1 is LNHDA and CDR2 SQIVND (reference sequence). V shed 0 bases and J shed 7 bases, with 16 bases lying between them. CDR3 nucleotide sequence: TGTGCCAGTAGTATAGACCAACGGTACTTGGGGCAGCCCCAGCATTTT. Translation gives CASSIDQRYLGQPQHF.

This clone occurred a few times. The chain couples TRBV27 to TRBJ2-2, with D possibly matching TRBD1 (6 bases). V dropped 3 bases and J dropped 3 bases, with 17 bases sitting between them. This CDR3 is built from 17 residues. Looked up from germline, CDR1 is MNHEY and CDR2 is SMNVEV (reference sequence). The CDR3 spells CASSLSFGTTYTGELFF. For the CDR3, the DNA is TGTGCCAGCAGTTTGTCATTTGGGACAACCTACACCGGGGAGCTGTTTTTT.

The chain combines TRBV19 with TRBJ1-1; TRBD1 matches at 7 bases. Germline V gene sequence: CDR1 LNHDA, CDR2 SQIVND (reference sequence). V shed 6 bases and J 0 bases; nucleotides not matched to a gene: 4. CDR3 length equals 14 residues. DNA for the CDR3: TGTGCCAGTAGACCTACAGGGGTGAACACTGAAGCTTTCTTT. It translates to CASRPTGVNTEAFF.

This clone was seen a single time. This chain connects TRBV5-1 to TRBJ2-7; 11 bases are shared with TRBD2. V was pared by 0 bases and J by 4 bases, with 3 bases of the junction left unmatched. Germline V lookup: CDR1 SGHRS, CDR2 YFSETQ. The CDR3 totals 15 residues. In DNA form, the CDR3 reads TGCGCCAGCAGCTTGGGACTAGCGGGGACTTACGAGCAGTACTTC. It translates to CASSLGLAGTYEQYF.

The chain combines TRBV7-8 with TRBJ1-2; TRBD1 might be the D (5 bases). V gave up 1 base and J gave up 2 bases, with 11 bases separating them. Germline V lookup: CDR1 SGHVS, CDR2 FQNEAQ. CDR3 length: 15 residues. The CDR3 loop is CASSLEGTGNYGYTF. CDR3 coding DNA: TGTGCCAGCAGCTTAGAGGGGACCGGCAACTATGGCTACACCTTC. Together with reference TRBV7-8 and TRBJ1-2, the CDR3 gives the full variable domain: GAGVSQSPRYKVAKRGQDVALRCDPISGHVSLFWYQQALGQGPEFLTYFQNEAQLDKSGLPSDRFFAERPEGSVSTLKIQRTQQEDSAVYLCASSLEGTGNYGYTFGSGTRLTVV.

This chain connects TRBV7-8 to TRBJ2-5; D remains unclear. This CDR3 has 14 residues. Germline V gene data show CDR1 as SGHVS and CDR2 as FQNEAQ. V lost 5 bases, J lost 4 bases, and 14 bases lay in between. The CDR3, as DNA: TGTGCCAGCAGCCCACAGCCGTCCTCAGAGACCCAGTACTTC. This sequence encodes CASSPQPSSETQYF.

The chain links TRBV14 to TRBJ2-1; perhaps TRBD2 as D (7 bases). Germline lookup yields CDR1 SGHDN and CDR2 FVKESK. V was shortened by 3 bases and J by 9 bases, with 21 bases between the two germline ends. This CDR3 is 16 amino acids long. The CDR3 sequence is CASSHRGGVPSSEQFF. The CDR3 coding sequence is TGTGCCAGCAGCCACCGAGGGGGGGTCCCCTCGAGTGAGCAGTTCTTC.

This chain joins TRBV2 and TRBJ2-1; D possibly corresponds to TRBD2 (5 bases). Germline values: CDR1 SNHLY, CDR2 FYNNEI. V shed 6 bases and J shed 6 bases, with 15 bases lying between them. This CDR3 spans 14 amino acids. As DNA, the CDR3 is TGTGCCAGCAGGGACCAGGAGGCGATCAATGAGCAGTTCTTC. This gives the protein CASRDQEAINEQFF.

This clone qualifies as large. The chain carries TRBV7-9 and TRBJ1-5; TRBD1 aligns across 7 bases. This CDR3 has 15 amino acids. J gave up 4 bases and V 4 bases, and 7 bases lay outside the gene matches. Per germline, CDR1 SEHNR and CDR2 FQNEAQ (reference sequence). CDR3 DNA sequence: TGTGCCAGCAGCTCGACAGGGCCGGGAAATCAGCCCCAGCATTTT. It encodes CASSSTGPGNQPQHF.

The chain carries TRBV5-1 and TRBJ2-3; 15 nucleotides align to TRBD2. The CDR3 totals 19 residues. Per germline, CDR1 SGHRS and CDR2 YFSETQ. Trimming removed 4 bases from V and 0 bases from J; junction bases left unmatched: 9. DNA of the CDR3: TGCGCCAGCAGCGCACCTCCCGGACTAGCGGGGGGGAGCACAGATACGCAGTATTTT. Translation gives CASSAPPGLAGGSTDTQYF.

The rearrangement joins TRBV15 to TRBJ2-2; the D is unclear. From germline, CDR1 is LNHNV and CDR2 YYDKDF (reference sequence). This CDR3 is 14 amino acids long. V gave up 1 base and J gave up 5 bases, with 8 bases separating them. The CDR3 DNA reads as TGTGCCACCAGCAGAGTAAGGCGAACCGGGGAGCTGTTTTTT. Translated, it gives CATSRVRRTGELFF.

The CDR3 nucleotides read TGCAGTGCTAGAAGGGTCCACGAGCAGTACTTC. Its translation: CSARRVHEQYF. The chain has TRBV20-1 and TRBJ2-7; D unclear. CDR3 size: 11 residues. Per germline, CDR1 DFQATT and CDR2 SNEGSKA (reference sequence). Trimming took off 2 bases at V and 5 bases at J, with 7 bases between the two ends.

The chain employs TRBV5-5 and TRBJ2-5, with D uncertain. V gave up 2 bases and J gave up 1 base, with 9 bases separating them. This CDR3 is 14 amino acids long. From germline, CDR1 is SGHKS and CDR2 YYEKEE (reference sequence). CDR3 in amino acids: CASSFYGSQETQYF. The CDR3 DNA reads TGTGCCAGCAGCTTTTATGGGTCCCAAGAGACCCAGTACTTC.

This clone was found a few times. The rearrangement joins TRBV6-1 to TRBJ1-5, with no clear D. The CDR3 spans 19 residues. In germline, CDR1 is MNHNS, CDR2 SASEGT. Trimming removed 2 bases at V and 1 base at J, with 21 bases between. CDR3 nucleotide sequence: TGTGCCAGCAGTGAATGGTCTAAGATAGGATCCGGGAGCAATCAGCCCCAGCATTTT. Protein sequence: CASSEWSKIGSGSNQPQHF.

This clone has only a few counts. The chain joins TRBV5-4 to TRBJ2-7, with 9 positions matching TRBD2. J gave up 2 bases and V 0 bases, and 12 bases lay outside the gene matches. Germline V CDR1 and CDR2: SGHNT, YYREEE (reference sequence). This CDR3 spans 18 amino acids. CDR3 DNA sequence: TGTGCCAGCAGCTTGGCCCCACCTAGCGGGGCCACCCCCTACGAGCAGTACTTC. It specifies CASSLAPPSGATPYEQYF. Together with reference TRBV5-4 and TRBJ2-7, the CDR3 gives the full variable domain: ETGVTQSPTHLIKTRGQQVTLRCSSQSGHNTVSWYQQALGQGPQFIFQYYREEENGRGNFPPRFSGLQFPNYSSELNVNALELDDSALYLCASSLAPPSGATPYEQYFGPGTRLTVT.

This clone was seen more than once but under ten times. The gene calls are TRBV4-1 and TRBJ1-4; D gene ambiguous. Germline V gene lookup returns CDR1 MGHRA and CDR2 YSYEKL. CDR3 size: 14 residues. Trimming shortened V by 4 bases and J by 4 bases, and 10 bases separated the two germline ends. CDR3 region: CASSRGGRNEKLFF. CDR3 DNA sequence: TGCGCCAGCAGCCGAGGTGGACGTAATGAAAAACTGTTTTTT.

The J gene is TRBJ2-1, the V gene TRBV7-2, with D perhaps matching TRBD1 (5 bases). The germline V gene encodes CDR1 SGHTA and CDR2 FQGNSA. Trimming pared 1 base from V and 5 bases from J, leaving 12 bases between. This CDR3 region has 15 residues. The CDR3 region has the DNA TGTGCCAGCAGCTTAGGTAGGGGTAAGGACAATGAGCAGTTCTTC. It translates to CASSLGRGKDNEQFF.

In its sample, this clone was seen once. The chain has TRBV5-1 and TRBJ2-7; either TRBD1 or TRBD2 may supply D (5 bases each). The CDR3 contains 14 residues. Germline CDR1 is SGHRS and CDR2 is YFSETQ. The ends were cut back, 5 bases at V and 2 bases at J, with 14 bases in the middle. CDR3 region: CASSRDPGPYEQYF. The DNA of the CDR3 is TGCGCCAGCAGTAGGGACCCCGGGCCCTACGAGCAGTACTTC.

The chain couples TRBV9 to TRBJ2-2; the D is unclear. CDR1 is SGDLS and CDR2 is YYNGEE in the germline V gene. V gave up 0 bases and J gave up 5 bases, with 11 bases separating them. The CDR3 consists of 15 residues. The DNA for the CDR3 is TGTGCCAGCAGCGTAGGTGGGCCTGGTACCGGGGAGCTGTTTTTT. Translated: CASSVGGPGTGELFF.